This T cell receptor beta chain emerged from a study of T cell changes during pregnancy in multiple sclerosis. The V gene's germline CDR1 is MGHDK and CDR2 SYGVNS. This CDR3 spans 14 amino acids. J gave up 1 base and V 5 bases, and 2 bases lay outside the gene matches. The protocol was immunoSEQ multiplex PCR, while the TCRdb copy is restricted to in-frame clones and leaves out a portion. This table has fewer than 40,000 clones, around 90% appearing once. The chain has TRBV25-1 and TRBJ2-3; 8 bases line up with TRBD1. The sample here was CD8+ T cells from peripheral blood mononuclear cells, taken after pregnancy. The origin of this receptor is a female donor with multiple sclerosis, enrolled in a pregnancy study. The CDR3 region is CASSQDRGTDTQYF. The CDR3 nucleotides are TGTGCCAGCAGTCAGGACAGGGGCACAGATACGCAGTATTTT.